This record concerns one T cell receptor (beta chain) sequence. The record originates from a study of shared clonotypes between healthy human individuals. TCRdb's table, derived via immunoSEQ multiplex PCR, lists solely in-frame clones and lacks some. The profile shows 470,000 or so clones, about 78% of them singletons. The sequence was collected from a woman aged 35 to 49 in good health. Some clones in this sample may be carry-over from other donors' samples. Sequencing was done on a sample of PBMCs.

This chain's CDR3 is CASSGWGVSGNTIYF. In nucleotides, the CDR3 is TGTGCCAGCAGTGGCTGGGGGGTCTCTGGAAACACCATATATTTT. This rearrangement joins TRBV6-5 to TRBJ1-3; a weak D match, TRBD1 (5 bases). The V gene's germline CDR1 is MNHEY and CDR2 SVGAGI. V lost 5 bases to trimming and J lost 0 bases, with 11 bases between them. There are 15 residues in the CDR3.